The 19 T cell receptor beta chains reported below all come from one sample, sequenced in a study of CXCR3-negative and CXCR3-positive naive CD8 T cells. Overall study findings and caveats: More hydrophobic TRB CDR3s were found in CXCR3-positive naive cells than in CXCR3-negative naive cells.

The libraries of TRB cDNA were constructed through 5' RACE using UMI labels. Reprocessing the 5' RACE reads, TCRdb reports a single entry for every CDR3 protein and omits DNA. This listing includes approximately 130,000 distinct CDR3 sequences. These receptors lack a known antigen. Sequenced sample: naive CXCR3+ CD8+ T cells from blood. Subset described: CD45RO-CCR7+CD27+CD95- naive CD8+ T cells expressing CXCR3 (TNR3+). The source is a human donor in good health. Some clones in this sample may be carry-over from other donors' samples.

The V and J genes are TRBV7-8 and TRBJ2-3; TCRdb's D call of TRBD1 is untestable without DNA. This CDR3 region has 16 residues. Germline loops: CDR1 SGHVS, CDR2 FQNEAQ. CDR3: CASSLGAGGGTDTQYF.

This chain links TRBV28 with TRBJ2-3; as DNA is missing, the TRBD2 call by TCRdb cannot be tested. CDR3 size: 16 residues. The germline V gene encodes CDR1 MDHEN and CDR2 SYDVKM. CDR3 in amino acids: CASMATLAGLSDTQYF.

The genes are TRBV14 and TRBJ1-5. This CDR3 is built from 22 residues. Germline V lookup: CDR1 SGHDN, CDR2 FVKESK. CDR3 region: CASSQAGGEGGHRNYSNQPQHF.

The chain carries TRBV5-6 and TRBJ2-1; absent DNA, TCRdb's TRBD1 call cannot be checked. Germline V gene lookup returns CDR1 SGHDT and CDR2 YYEEEE. There are 16 residues in the CDR3. CDR3 loop: CASSWAATGANNEQFF.

The J gene is TRBJ2-7, the V gene TRBV5-1; TCRdb's assignment of TRBD1 cannot be checked, as there is no DNA. Germline loops: CDR1 SGHRS, CDR2 YFSETQ. This CDR3 comprises 16 residues. The CDR3 here is CASREPVDTLSYEQYF.

This CDR3 is CASSLTGAHYEQYF. This chain links TRBV12-3 or TRBV12-4 with TRBJ2-7; lacking DNA, the TRBD1 call made by TCRdb goes unchecked. The CDR3 spans 14 residues.

The CDR3 region is CASSLTFPDTQYF. V usage is TRBV7-3 and J usage is TRBJ2-3. CDR3 length: 13 amino acids. Germline CDR1 reads SGHTA; CDR2 reads FQGTGA.

This chain joins TRBV30 and TRBJ2-1. Germline V gene lookup returns CDR1 GTSNPN and CDR2 SVGIG (reference sequence). CDR3 length: 13 residues. The CDR3 protein is CAWSVLTPNEQFF.

This chain connects TRBV7-9 to TRBJ2-5; checking the TCRdb D call of TRBD2 is not possible without DNA. The CDR3 consists of 14 residues. The germline V gene encodes CDR1 SEHNR and CDR2 FQNEAQ (reference sequence). The CDR3 loop is CASSLLARGETQYF.

The chain links TRBV9 to TRBJ2-1; TCRdb picks TRBD2, but there is no DNA to check that call. Germline loops: CDR1 SGDLS, CDR2 YYNGEE. CDR3 length: 16 residues. The chain's CDR3 is CASSPPAGASYNEQFF.

The chain links TRBV29-1 to TRBJ2-1. This CDR3 region has 13 residues. Germline assignment: CDR1 SQVTM and CDR2 ANQGSEA. The CDR3 protein is CSVGIASYNEQFF.

The CDR3 sequence: CASSWLGLQETQYF. The chain carries TRBV5-1 and TRBJ2-5. CDR3 size: 14 residues. CDR1 SGHRS and CDR2 YFSETQ come from the germline V gene.

The V gene is TRBV5-5, the J gene TRBJ2-2; checking the TCRdb D call of TRBD1 is not possible without DNA. CDR1 and CDR2 (germline): SGHKS, YYEKEE (reference sequence). The CDR3 is 16 residues long. CDR3 sequence: CASSLEGGSNTGELFF.

This sequence joins TRBV7-9 and TRBJ1-2. CDR3 length: 12 amino acids. Looked up from germline, CDR1 is SEHNR and CDR2 is FQNEAQ (reference sequence). Here the CDR3 reads CASSLPAHGYTF. Using reference TRBV7-9 and TRBJ1-2 for the parts outside the CDR3, the full variable domain is DTGVSQNPRHKITKRGQNVTFRCDPISEHNRLYWYRQTLGQGPEFLTYFQNEAQLEKSRLLSDRFSAERPKGSFSTLEIQRTEQGDSAMYLCASSLPAHGYTFGSGTRLTVV.

The chain combines TRBV6-6 with TRBJ1-2; with no DNA, the TCRdb D assignment of TRBD1 cannot be verified. Germline V CDR1 and CDR2: MNHNY, SVGAGI (reference sequence). The CDR3 has 14 amino acids. The CDR3 here is CASSEGVGDYGYTF.

The rearrangement links TRBV7-3 to TRBJ2-7. Germline V gives CDR1 SGHTA, CDR2 FQGTGA. This CDR3 contains 13 residues. The CDR3 sequence is CASSPKDSYEQYF. The variable domain in full, with the rest retrieved from reference TRBV7-3 and TRBJ2-7, is GAGVSQTPSNKVTEKGKYVELRCDPISGHTALYWYRQSLGQGPEFLIYFQGTGAADDSGLPNDRFFAVRPEGSVSTLKIQRTERGDSAVYLCASSPKDSYEQYFGPGTRLTVT.

J is TRBJ2-3 and V is TRBV7-9; TCRdb's D call, TRBD1, is unchecked because there is no DNA. CDR3 length equals 14 residues. Germline V gives CDR1 SEHNR, CDR2 FQNEAQ (reference sequence). CDR3 region: CASSFGTRSDTQYF.

The rearrangement uses TRBV9 and TRBJ2-3; no DNA is available, so the TRBD2 call from TCRdb remains unchecked. CDR1 is SGDLS, CDR2 YYNGEE, per germline. CDR3 length equals 16 residues. The CDR3 reads CASSPLRASGTDTQYF.

The chain carries TRBV24-1 and TRBJ1-1. The CDR3 extends over 13 amino acids. The V gene's germline CDR1 is KGHDR and CDR2 SFDVKD. The CDR3 spells CATPTWLNTEAFF.